This TCR beta chain stems from a study of T-cell memory formation after mild COVID-19. Whole-study results and caveats: Most CD4+ clones that shrank were in CM and EM, while CD8+ ones turned up in EMRA. Confirmation was lacking for SARS-CoV-2 specificity of second-wave clones that peaked on day 37.

Employing constant-segment primers, 5'RACE generated TCR alpha and TCR beta cDNA libraries bearing sample barcodes and UMIs. TCRdb reprocessed the 5' RACE reads via MiXCR and lists one record per CDR3 protein. The sample records roughly 550,000 distinct CDR3 sequences, around 21% being singletons. On this clonotype itself: Its antigen remains unidentified.

Germline lookup yields CDR1 DFQATT and CDR2 SNEGSKA (reference sequence). The trim removed 5 bases at V and 8 bases at J, leaving 7 bases unmatched. The CDR3 totals 14 residues. Sequencing was carried out using PBMCs or a T cell subset sorted from them (not recorded which). This receptor was taken from an adult woman who had mild COVID-19 (a few samples of this study predate the infection). Cell type and time point are not known. The rearrangement uses TRBV20-1 and TRBJ2-4; 12 nucleotides match TRBD2. The chain's CDR3 is CSAPSGGAEDIQYF. CDR3 coding DNA: TGCAGTGCTCCTAGCGGGGGGGCCGAGGACATTCAGTACTTC.